The present T cell receptor (beta chain) was sequenced within a study of Ad26.COV2.S vaccination and SARS-CoV-2 variants. Data came from immunoSEQ multiplex PCR; TCRdb stores just in-frame clones and leaves some out. The sample holds approximately 420,000 clones, 88% seen once. Described treatment: 15 to 20 received Ad26.COV2.S at low or high dose, single or two shots; 5 received placebo; per-sample allocation not given. Vaccine and placebo recipients were sampled on day 63 after the first injection. CDR1 and CDR2 from the germline V gene are MNHEY and SVGAGI. The CDR3 contains 15 residues. Between the trimmed V and J ends, which lost 2 bases and 4 bases, there was a span of 11 bases.

This TCR came from a person between 18 and 65 years old who received the Ad26.COV2.S COVID-19 vaccine or a placebo. The rearrangement uses TRBV6-5 and TRBJ2-2; maybe TRBD2 (7 bases). Sequencing used peripheral blood, obtained in a trial of Ad26.COV2.S vaccine versus placebo. The CDR3 region has the DNA TGTGCCAGCAGTTACCGGCGGGGGCTCACCGGGGAGCTGTTTTTT. The encoded protein is CASSYRRGLTGELFF.